A selection of T cell receptor beta chains follows, all from one sample in a study of T cells in narcolepsy. The protocol was immunoSEQ multiplex PCR, while the TCRdb copy is restricted to in-frame clones and leaves out a portion. This table has 25,000 to 35,000 clones, 87% appearing once. Sequenced input: memory (CD45RA-) CD4+ T cells from blood. Receptors originate from a human donor in good health. CDR3s include the opening cysteine and the closing phenylalanine or tryptophan. D genes are given only for firm matches. Part of the rows lack a size; the others show once, few, many or a class for expanded clones.

J: TRBJ2-5; V: TRBV2; D: -; size: -; DNA: TGTGCCAGCAGTGAAGCCGCCCAAGAGACCCAGTACTTC; CDR3: CASSEAAQETQYF
J: TRBJ1-6; V: TRBV10-3; D: -; size: medium-sized; DNA: TGTGCCATCGGTAGTGGAGGCGCCCTCCACTTT; CDR3: CAIGSGGALHF
J: TRBJ1-6; V: TRBV7-3; D: -; size: few; DNA: TGTGCCAGCAGCCCTTCGACCCAATGGGCGGATTCACCCCTCCACTTT; CDR3: CASSPSTQWADSPLHF
J: TRBJ2-5; V: TRBV7-8; D: -; size: -; DNA: TGTGCCAGCAGCTTAGCGGGGGAGAGGGAATACTTC; CDR3: CASSLAGEREYF
J: TRBJ2-1; V: TRBV14; D: TRBD2; size: -; DNA: TGTGCCAGCAGCCAAGATACAATAGCGGGAGGCTCCCTCGGCTACAATGAGCAGTTCTTC; CDR3: CASSQDTIAGGSLGYNEQFF
J: TRBJ1-1; V: TRBV5-1; D: TRBD1; size: -; DNA: TGCGCCAGCAGCTTGTTCGACAGGGTGAACACTGAAGCTTTCTTT; CDR3: CASSLFDRVNTEAFF
J: TRBJ2-7; V: TRBV15; D: TRBD2; size: -; DNA: TGTGCCACCAGCAGAGATCGGGCTAGCGGGGGTCCCCTCCACGAGCAGTACTTC; CDR3: CATSRDRASGGPLHEQYF
J: TRBJ1-6; V: TRBV14; D: TRBD1; size: -; DNA: TGTGCCAGCAGCCGCGTACCGGGACAGGGACTAGAGAGGGATTCACCCCTCCACTTT; CDR3: CASSRVPGQGLERDSPLHF
J: TRBJ2-5; V: TRBV30; D: -; size: few; DNA: TGTGCCTGGAGTGGCGGCGTATCCGAGACCCAGTACTTC; CDR3: CAWSGGVSETQYF
J: TRBJ1-1; V: TRBV27; D: -; size: few; DNA: TGTGCCAGCAGTTTCCGTGTGGGGCGCACTGAAGCTTTCTTT; CDR3: CASSFRVGRTEAFF
J: TRBJ2-3; V: TRBV4-3; D: TRBD2; size: few; DNA: TGCGCCAGCAGCCAAGAAATCGGGACTAGCGGCGTAGATACGCAGTATTTT; CDR3: CASSQEIGTSGVDTQYF
J: TRBJ1-5; V: TRBV5-4; D: -; size: -; DNA: TGTGCCAGCAGCCCGGGCGGGGGTCAGCCCCAGCATTTT; CDR3: CASSPGGGQPQHF
J: TRBJ1-1; V: TRBV5-1; D: -; size: -; DNA: TGCGCCAGCAGGGTAAGGGAGAACACTGAAGCTTTCTTT; CDR3: CASRVRENTEAFF
J: TRBJ1-5; V: TRBV21-1; D: -; size: few; DNA: TGTGCCAGCAGCAAAGCCAATCAGCCCCAGCATTTT; CDR3: CASSKANQPQHF
J: TRBJ2-1; V: TRBV5-1; D: -; size: -; DNA: TGCGCCAGCAGCTTGGGGATCGTGGGCTCCTACAATGAGCAGTTCTTC; CDR3: CASSLGIVGSYNEQFF
J: TRBJ2-5; V: TRBV25-1; D: TRBD2; size: -; DNA: TGTGCCAGCAGTGAACCGGGAGGGAGGGAGGAGACCCAGTACTTC; CDR3: CASSEPGGREETQYF
J: TRBJ1-1; V: TRBV7-8; D: -; size: -; DNA: TGTGCCAGCAGCCTAACGACAGGAGGAAACACTGAAGCTTTCTTT; CDR3: CASSLTTGGNTEAFF
J: TRBJ2-1; V: TRBV28; D: TRBD2; size: -; DNA: TGTGCCACCGATGAGCGGGAGGGCCGCTACAATGAGCAGTTCTTC; CDR3: CATDEREGRYNEQFF
J: TRBJ1-5; V: TRBV7-2; D: -; size: -; DNA: TGTGCCAGCAGCTTAGTTGGGCAGATGTACAATCAGCCCCAGCATTTT; CDR3: CASSLVGQMYNQPQHF
J: TRBJ1-6; V: TRBV6-1; D: -; size: -; DNA: TGTGCCAGCAGTGAACTTCCCGGGGGTCTCTTTATAGGGGGGTCACCCCTCCACTTT; CDR3: CASSELPGGLFIGGSPLHF
J: TRBJ1-6; V: TRBV5-8; D: TRBD1; size: -; DNA: TGTGCCAGCAGCTGGGGGGGACAGGGTAGTTCACCCCTCCACTTT; CDR3: CASSWGGQGSSPLHF
J: TRBJ1-1; V: TRBV6-6; D: TRBD1; size: -; DNA: TGTGCCAGCAGCGATGACAGGGGCGAAGCTTTCTTT; CDR3: CASSDDRGEAFF
J: TRBJ1-2; V: TRBV13; D: -; size: -; DNA: TGTGCCAGCAGCCTGGATGAGAGTGGCTACACCTTC; CDR3: CASSLDESGYTF
J: TRBJ1-1; V: TRBV10-3; D: -; size: -; DNA: TGTGCCATCAGTGCGTTAGACACTGAAGCTTTCTTT; CDR3: CAISALDTEAFF
J: TRBJ2-7; V: TRBV28; D: TRBD2; size: -; DNA: TGTGCCAGCAGAGGCCTTCGACTAGCGGCCTCCTACGAGCAGTACTTC; CDR3: CASRGLRLAASYEQYF